The 32 T cell receptor beta chains below were found in one sample sequenced in a study of T cell repertoires in cytomegalovirus infection. These receptors have no identified antigens. MiXCR was run by TCRdb on the reads, yielding one entry per CDR3 protein. The sample carries 150,000 or so distinct CDR3 sequences, about a fifth recorded once. The sample in question was CD8+ T cells from cultured PBMCs, obtained from culture after CMV antigen stimulation. The receptors here all came from a human donor in good health (CMV status not recorded). Some clones in this sample may be carry-over from other donors' samples.

This clonotype was detected once. The chain links TRBV10-3 to TRBJ2-1, with 13 bases aligning to TRBD2. The germline gives CDR1 ENHRY, CDR2 SYGVKD. V dropped 0 bases and J dropped 2; count of bases not matched to a gene: 4. The CDR3 runs to 18 residues. The CDR3 region is CAISESPTSGGAYNEQFF. The DNA for the CDR3 is TGTGCCATCAGTGAGTCCCCTACTAGCGGGGGGGCCTACAATGAGCAGTTCTTC.

This clonotype was detected only a few times. This chain uses TRBV11-2 with TRBJ2-1; D possibly corresponds to TRBD1 (6 bases). The CDR3 runs to 15 residues. Germline V CDR1 and CDR2: SGHAT, FQNNGV. V shed 4 bases and J shed 7 bases, with 17 bases lying between them. CDR3 sequence reads: CASSSPEQGPNEQFF. In DNA form, the CDR3 reads TGTGCCAGCAGCTCACCGGAACAGGGTCCTAATGAGCAGTTCTTC.

V usage is TRBV27 and J usage is TRBJ2-1, with 7 bases fitting TRBD2. The CDR3 sequence is 12 residues long. Germline V gene data show CDR1 as MNHEY and CDR2 as SMNVEV (reference sequence). V shed 10 bases and J 4 bases; nucleotides not matched to a gene: 4. For the CDR3, the DNA is TGTGCCATTGGGGGGGATTACAATGAGCAGTTCTTC. Translating it yields CAIGGDYNEQFF.

This clonotype was observed a handful of times. The chain uses TRBV7-2 and TRBJ2-7, with D perhaps TRBD2 (5 bases). The CDR3 extends over 13 amino acids. V was cut by 5 bases and J by 2 bases, with 10 bases left in between. Germline assignment: CDR1 SGHTA and CDR2 FQGNSA. Here the CDR3 reads CASSPPGTYEQYF. The CDR3 DNA follows: TGTGCCAGCAGCCCTCCGGGGACCTACGAGCAGTACTTC.

This chain links TRBV7-6 with TRBJ2-1; D not resolved. There are 13 residues in the CDR3. Germline lookup yields CDR1 SGHVS and CDR2 FNYEAQ. Between the trimmed V and J ends, which lost 1 base and 8 bases, there was a span of 9 bases. The DNA of the CDR3 is TGTGCCAGCAGCTTAGGTGGTCTAGATGAGCAGTTCTTC. Translating it yields CASSLGGLDEQFF.

This clonotype has a count of ten or more. The rearrangement links TRBV4-1 to TRBJ1-1, with a weak D call TRBD1 (6 bases). The CDR3 is 14 amino acids. The germline V gene encodes CDR1 MGHRA and CDR2 YSYEKL. V was cut by 0 bases and J by 5 bases, with 10 bases left in between. This chain's CDR3 is CASSQDRGATEAFF. CDR3 sequence (DNA): TGCGCCAGCAGCCAAGATCGGGGGGCAACTGAAGCTTTCTTT.

In this sample, this clonotype turned up a few times. The genes are TRBV11-2 and TRBJ2-7; D may match TRBD1 or TRBD2 (5 bases each). The CDR3 is made up of 16 amino acids. V was cut by 8 bases and J by 0 bases, with 20 bases left in between. The germline V gene encodes CDR1 SGHAT and CDR2 FQNNGV. The CDR3 region is CASSLNRDRSSYEQYF. The CDR3 DNA sequence: TGTGCCAGCTCACTAAACCGGGACCGGAGCTCCTACGAGCAGTACTTC.

The V and J genes are TRBV7-2 and TRBJ2-7; D may be TRBD1 (5 bases). Germline CDR1 and CDR2: SGHTA and FQGNSA. The germline V and J ends were trimmed by 0 bases and 0 bases, with 12 bases remaining between them. The CDR3 is 16 amino acids. The CDR3 protein is CASSLAWQGISYEQYF. The CDR3 DNA follows: TGTGCCAGCAGCTTAGCGTGGCAGGGAATCTCCTACGAGCAGTACTTC.

This clonotype was detected a few times. This chain links TRBV7-2 with TRBJ1-2; 8 nucleotides line up with TRBD1. Germline CDR1 is SGHTA and CDR2 is FQGNSA. CDR3 length: 15 amino acids. The V and J ends lost 4 bases and 4 bases, in that order; junction bases with no gene match: 8. Written as DNA, the CDR3 is TGTGCCAGCAGCTCAGAGGGACAGGCCATCTATGGCTACACCTTC. Protein product: CASSSEGQAIYGYTF.

The chain couples TRBV7-2 to TRBJ1-2; a weak D match, TRBD1 (6 bases). V lost 1 base and J lost 3, with 21 bases in between. The CDR3 is made up of 18 amino acids. Germline V lookup: CDR1 SGHTA, CDR2 FQGNSA. CDR3 sequence reads: CASSLGYYRDNTHYGYTF. The CDR3 nucleotides read TGTGCCAGCAGCTTAGGTTATTATAGGGACAATACTCACTATGGCTACACCTTC.

CDR3 bases: TGTGCCAGCAGTTTATCCGGGTTCCTAGCCAAAAACATTCAGTACTTC. This gives the protein CASSLSGFLAKNIQYF. The chain uses TRBV27 and TRBJ2-4; D uncertain. This CDR3 spans 16 amino acids. V was shortened by 0 bases and J by 0 bases, with 9 bases between the two germline ends. The germline V gene has CDR1 MNHEY and CDR2 SMNVEV (reference sequence).

This clonotype was seen more than once but under ten times. The gene calls are TRBV7-8 and TRBJ1-6; 8 nucleotides agree with TRBD1. V gave up 0 bases and J gave up 3 bases; unmatched junction bases: 4. Germline V gene lookup returns CDR1 SGHVS and CDR2 FQNEAQ. This CDR3 is built from 17 residues. The CDR3 nucleotides are TGTGCCAGCAGCTTAGCCCCGACAGGGGACTATAATTCACCCCTCCACTTT. Translated: CASSLAPTGDYNSPLHF.

J is TRBJ1-5 and V is TRBV7-2, with D possibly being TRBD1 (6 bases). In germline, CDR1 is SGHTA, CDR2 FQGNSA. The CDR3 sequence is 15 residues long. The V gene lost 1 base and the J gene lost 2 bases, with 9 bases spanning the gap. CDR3 nucleotides: TGTGCCAGCAGCTTAGACTCAGGGGGCAATCAGCCCCAGCATTTT. It specifies CASSLDSGGNQPQHF.

In its sample, this clonotype was seen once. This sequence joins TRBV6-2 or TRBV6-3 and TRBJ2-1, with D maybe TRBD2 (5 bases). CDR3 size: 15 residues. Trimming removed 10 bases at V and 4 bases at J, with 20 bases between. Germline V gene sequence: CDR1 MNHEY, CDR2 SVGEGT. CDR3 DNA: TGTGCCACCTCGCGTCCGACTATCTTATACAATGAGCAGTTCTTC. The encoded protein is CATSRPTILYNEQFF.

In DNA, the CDR3 is TGTGCCAGCACTCGGGAGGCAGGGATGAACACTGAAGCTTTCTTT. The encoded protein is CASTREAGMNTEAFF. The rearrangement uses TRBV6-6 and TRBJ1-1, with D perhaps TRBD1 (5 bases). With 7 bases removed from V and 0 bases from J, the gap between germline ends came to 15 bases. Germline V gene sequence: CDR1 MNHNY, CDR2 SVGAGI (reference sequence). The CDR3 has 15 residues.

This clonotype was observed a handful of times. This sequence joins TRBV15 and TRBJ2-7; a weak D match, TRBD2 (6 bases). The germline V gene has CDR1 LNHNV and CDR2 YYDKDF (reference sequence). The CDR3 contains 13 residues. V was shortened by 5 bases and J by 2 bases, with 10 bases between the two germline ends. The CDR3, as DNA: TGTGCCACCAGCGGAGGGTCCCCCTACGAGCAGTACTTC. Translation gives CATSGGSPYEQYF.

This clonotype has more than one count but fewer than ten. The CDR3 reads CASTTGATEAFF. The CDR3 bases are TGTGCCAGCACTACAGGTGCCACTGAAGCTTTCTTT. The chain recombines TRBV12-3 or TRBV12-4 with TRBJ1-1; possible D gene TRBD1, 5 bases. Trimming stripped 7 bases from V and 4 bases from J, with 10 bases between. The CDR3 consists of 12 residues.

This clonotype was seen a few times. The chain carries TRBV7-2 and TRBJ2-7; possible D gene TRBD1, 5 bases. The CDR3 is 15 amino acids. Per germline, CDR1 SGHTA and CDR2 FQGNSA. V lost 2 bases and J lost 6, with 17 bases in between. CDR3: CASSLSSGLRSEQYF. In nucleotides, the CDR3 is TGTGCCAGCAGCTTAAGTTCAGGGCTTCGGAGCGAGCAGTACTTC.

CDR3 coding DNA: TGTGCCAGCTATGGGCGTGCTCTCGGGGAGCTGTTTTTT. Encoded protein: CASYGRALGELFF. The chain couples TRBV18 to TRBJ2-2; unclear D gene. The ends were cut back, 7 bases at V and 7 bases at J, with 13 bases in the middle. CDR1 and CDR2 from the germline V gene are KGHSH and LQKENI. The CDR3 covers 13 residues.

There are many counts of this clonotype. The V gene is TRBV5-1, the J gene TRBJ1-1; possibly TRBD1 for D (6 bases). The CDR3 contains 13 residues. The ends were cut back, 4 bases at V and 5 bases at J, with 12 bases in the middle. CDR1 is SGHRS and CDR2 is YFSETQ in the germline V gene. Here the CDR3 reads CASSVNRVTEAFF. The CDR3 nucleotides are TGCGCCAGCAGCGTTAACAGGGTTACTGAAGCTTTCTTT.

This clonotype was counted a few times. This sequence joins TRBV4-2 and TRBJ2-7, with 7 bases matching TRBD1. CDR3 length: 18 amino acids. Germline V gives CDR1 LGHNA, CDR2 YNFKEQ. The junction had 20 bases not matched to a gene; V was cut back by 5 bases and J by 4 bases. As DNA, the CDR3 is TGTGCCAGCAGCTTGGAGCAGCAGGGGGTACGTCCGGGTTACGAGCAGTACTTC. Translated, it gives CASSLEQQGVRPGYEQYF.

V gene TRBV27 combines with J gene TRBJ1-1; D unresolved. Germline V gives CDR1 MNHEY, CDR2 SMNVEV (reference sequence). This CDR3 region has 14 residues. Trimming took off 7 bases at V and 0 bases at J, with 12 bases between the two ends. CDR3: CASKFGPMNTEAFF. CDR3 nucleotide sequence: TGTGCCAGCAAATTTGGACCTATGAACACTGAAGCTTTCTTT.

This clonotype was picked up a small number of times. J is TRBJ1-2 and V is TRBV6-2 or TRBV6-3, with unresolved D. V was pared by 0 bases and J by 6 bases, with 14 bases between. Germline V gene data show CDR1 as MNHEY and CDR2 as SVGEGT. The CDR3 contains 15 residues. The CDR3 is CASSYSRGRRDGYTF. For the CDR3, the DNA is TGTGCCAGCAGTTACTCTCGAGGGCGAAGGGATGGCTACACCTTC.

About this clonotype: The junction differs from germline at one of its ends, possibly a read error. The V gene is TRBV5-3, the J gene TRBJ1-5, with D uncertain. TRBV5-3 belongs to the ORF category, with a function that is uncertain. This CDR3 region has 15 residues. The CDR3 coding sequence is TGTGCCAGCAGCTTCGGGCCGACTGGCGGTCAGCCCCAGCATTTT. Translation: CASSFGPTGGQPQHF.

The chain recombines TRBV12-3 or TRBV12-4 with TRBJ2-1; 11 bases are shared with TRBD2. The J segment lost 4 bases and the V segment lost 6 bases, leaving 8 bases of the junction unmatched. The CDR3 length is 16 residues. CDR3 sequence (DNA): TGTGCCAGCAGGCAATTGACTAGCGGGATTTACAATGAGCAGTTCTTC. Translated, it gives CASRQLTSGIYNEQFF.

This clonotype was seen only a few times. One end of the junction varies from germline; a read error may be responsible. The J gene is TRBJ1-1, the V gene TRBV4-1; D is perhaps TRBD1 (5 bases). CDR3 length equals 15 residues. Germline CDR1 MGHRA, CDR2 YSYEKL. DNA for the CDR3: TGTGCCAGCAGCCAAGGGGTAGGGGTGGAGGCTGAAGCTTTCTTT. Residues: CASSQGVGVEAEAFF.

V is TRBV6-1 and J is TRBJ1-1, with a weak D call TRBD1 (5 bases). The CDR3 consists of 14 residues. Trimming removed 6 bases at V and 4 bases at J, with 15 bases between. Germline-derived CDR1 and CDR2 are MNHNS and SASEGT. This CDR3 is CASSPGPGGTEAFF. DNA for the CDR3: TGTGCCAGCAGCCCCGGCCCTGGGGGCACTGAAGCTTTCTTT.

The chain joins TRBV6-1 to TRBJ2-4; D ambiguous. The CDR3 consists of 13 residues. The V end lost 6 bases, the J end lost 6 bases, and 12 bases lay between the germline ends. The V gene's germline CDR1 is MNHNS and CDR2 SASEGT. The CDR3 loop is CASREHSGNIQYF. In DNA form, the CDR3 reads TGTGCCAGCAGGGAACATTCAGGAAACATTCAGTACTTC.

V usage is TRBV3-1 and J usage is TRBJ1-4; a weak D match, TRBD1 (5 bases). Trimming took off 1 base at V and 5 bases at J, with 14 bases between the two ends. The CDR3 totals 16 residues. The germline gives CDR1 LGHDT, CDR2 YNNKEL (reference sequence). The chain's CDR3 is CASSQGQVGLNEKLFF. The CDR3 nucleotides are TGTGCCAGCAGCCAAGGGCAGGTGGGGCTAAATGAAAAACTGTTTTTT.

This rearrangement joins TRBV6-5 to TRBJ2-7; no clear D. Germline CDR1 and CDR2: MNHEY and SVGAGI. This CDR3 contains 11 residues. V was shortened by 2 bases and J by 7 bases, with 6 bases between the two germline ends. The CDR3 sequence: CASSYEWEQYF. In DNA, the CDR3 is TGTGCCAGCAGTTACGAGTGGGAGCAGTACTTC.

This clonotype showed up just a few times. V gene TRBV19 combines with J gene TRBJ1-5; D possibly corresponds to TRBD1 (5 bases). Trimming took off 7 bases at V and 3 bases at J, with 19 bases between the two ends. In germline, CDR1 is LNHDA, CDR2 SQIVND (reference sequence). The CDR3 contains 16 residues. The CDR3 spells CASKGDRGVINQPQHF. The CDR3 nucleotides are TGTGCCAGTAAGGGAGACCGGGGGGTGATCAATCAGCCCCAGCATTTT.

A few counts support this clonotype. This chain joins TRBV28 and TRBJ1-4; D gene unclear. Trimming took 5 bases from V and 5 from J, leaving 12 bases between them. CDR1 is MDHEN and CDR2 is SYDVKM in the germline V gene. The CDR3 is made up of 14 amino acids. In DNA form, the CDR3 reads TGTGCCAGCAGTCCTCAACAAGAAAATGAAAAACTGTTTTTT. It yields the protein CASSPQQENEKLFF.